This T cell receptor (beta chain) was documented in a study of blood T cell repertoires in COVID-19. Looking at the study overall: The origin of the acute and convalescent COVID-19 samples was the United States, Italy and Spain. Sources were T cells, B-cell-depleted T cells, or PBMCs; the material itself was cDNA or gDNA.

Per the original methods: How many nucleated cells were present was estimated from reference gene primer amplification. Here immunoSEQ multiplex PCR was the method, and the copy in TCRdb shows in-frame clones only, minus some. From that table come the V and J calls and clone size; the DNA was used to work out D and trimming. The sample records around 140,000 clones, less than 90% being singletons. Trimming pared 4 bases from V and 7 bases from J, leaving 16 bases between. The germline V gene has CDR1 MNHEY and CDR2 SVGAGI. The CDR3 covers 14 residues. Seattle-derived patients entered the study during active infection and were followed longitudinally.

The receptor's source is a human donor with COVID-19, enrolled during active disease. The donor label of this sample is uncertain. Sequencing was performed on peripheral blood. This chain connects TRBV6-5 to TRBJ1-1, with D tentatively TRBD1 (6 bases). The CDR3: CASSSLTGTVEAFF. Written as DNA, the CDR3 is TGTGCCAGCAGTTCCCTAACAGGGACCGTTGAAGCTTTCTTT.